Listed below are T cell receptor beta chains from one sample, sequenced in a study of Ad26.COV2.S vaccination and SARS-CoV-2 variants. Using immunoSEQ multiplex PCR, the repertoire was profiled, and TCRdb retains in-frame clones only, with some absent. The data show roughly 390,000 clones, with about nine tenths seen just once and 3.5% held by the top ten. Sequenced material: peripheral blood, taken in a trial of Ad26.COV2.S vaccine versus placebo. The receptors were sampled from a person aged 18-65 years who received the Ad26.COV2.S COVID-19 vaccine or a placebo. Both conserved end residues are part of each CDR3. The D gene is left open where the match is weak. A row's size may be missing; if present it is once, few, many or a size class.

TRBJ2-1,NA,NA,TRBV2,CASTTKRTEQFF,TGTGCCAGCACAACTAAGCGGACTGAGCAGTTCTTC
TRBJ2-7,NA,NA,TRBV2,CASSEMARTLYF,TGTGCCAGCAGTGAGATGGCTAGGACACTGTACTTC
TRBJ1-6,NA,TRBD1,TRBV6-6,CASSYGTGLRSPLHF,TGTGCCAGCAGTTACGGGACAGGGCTGAGGTCACCCCTCCACTTT
TRBJ1-2,NA,NA,TRBV4-1,CASSQRGPGDNYGYTF,TGCGCCAGCAGCCAGCGGGGACCAGGGGATAACTATGGCTACACCTTC
TRBJ2-7,NA,TRBD2,TRBV19,CASSIGRFSGVYEQYF,TGTGCCAGTAGTATAGGGAGGTTCAGCGGGGTCTACGAGCAGTACTTC
TRBJ2-7,NA,NA,TRBV7-2,CASSISRDFKYEQYF,TGTGCCAGCAGCATCTCCCGGGATTTTAAATACGAGCAGTACTTC
TRBJ2-2,once,TRBD1,TRBV19,CASSPFRGQGSGELFF,TGTGCCAGTAGTCCCTTTAGGGGGCAGGGGTCCGGGGAGCTGTTTTTT
TRBJ2-3,NA,TRBD2,TRBV29-1,CSVEDPFLAGDLTDTQYF,TGCAGCGTTGAAGACCCTTTCCTGGCGGGGGACCTCACAGATACGCAGTATTTT
TRBJ2-1,NA,NA,TRBV5-3,CARSLFHMANEQFF,TGTGCCAGAAGCTTGTTCCATATGGCGAATGAGCAGTTCTTC
TRBJ2-3,once,TRBD2,TRBV5-4,CASSSGLAGDTQYF,TGTGCCAGCAGCTCGGGACTAGCGGGAGATACGCAGTATTTT
TRBJ1-1,NA,NA,TRBV30,CAWSSTHTDTEAFF,TGTGCCTGGAGCTCGACCCACACGGACACTGAAGCTTTCTTT
TRBJ1-5,NA,NA,TRBV20-1,CSASGQLRYQPQHF,TGCAGTGCTAGTGGGCAGCTACGTTATCAGCCCCAGCATTTT
TRBJ2-2,NA,NA,TRBV7-8,CASSLVSGHVGTGELFF,TGTGCCAGCAGCTTAGTGTCAGGACACGTGGGCACCGGGGAGCTGTTTTTT
TRBJ2-5,NA,TRBD2,TRBV10-3,CAISSSGGQETQYF,TGTGCCATCAGTAGTAGCGGGGGACAAGAGACCCAGTACTTC
TRBJ2-5,once,TRBD2,TRBV4-1,CASSQEPLAGGPGETQYF,TGCGCCAGCAGCCAAGAACCTCTAGCGGGGGGGCCTGGGGAGACCCAGTACTTC
TRBJ1-4,NA,NA,TRBV29-1,CSVGDPRRNEKLFF,TGCAGCGTTGGGGACCCTCGAAGGAATGAAAAACTGTTTTTT
TRBJ1-2,NA,NA,TRBV9,CASSVHGARGYGYTF,TGTGCCAGCAGCGTCCATGGGGCGCGTGGCTATGGCTACACCTTC
TRBJ1-6,NA,NA,TRBV2,CASSEEGRVGPLHF,TGTGCCAGCAGTGAAGAGGGCAGGGTGGGGCCCCTCCACTTT
TRBJ1-2,NA,TRBD1,TRBV4-3,CASSQDLGQGAFYGYTF,TGCGCCAGCAGCCAAGATCTGGGCCAGGGGGCCTTCTATGGCTACACCTTC
TRBJ1-1,NA,TRBD1,TRBV13,CASSFTGGNTEAFF,TGTGCCAGCAGCTTCACAGGGGGGAACACTGAAGCTTTCTTT
TRBJ2-4,few,TRBD1,TRBV7-2,CASSLAQGQGTKNIQYF,TGTGCCAGCAGCTTAGCGCAGGGACAGGGAACCAAAAACATTCAGTACTTC
TRBJ1-5,NA,TRBD1,TRBV2,CASTLTGGQPQHF,TGTGCCAGCACCCTGACAGGGGGCCAGCCCCAGCATTTT
TRBJ2-7,NA,TRBD2,TRBV5-6,CASSLDPGLGVYEQYF,TGTGCCAGCAGCTTGGACCCGGGACTAGGGGTCTACGAGCAGTACTTC
TRBJ2-2,NA,NA,TRBV19,CASSIDTNTGELFF,TGTGCCAGTAGTATAGACACGAACACCGGGGAGCTGTTTTTT
TRBJ1-1,NA,NA,TRBV7-2,CASSFAGTNTEAFF,TGTGCCAGCAGCTTCGCGGGAACGAACACTGAAGCTTTCTTT
TRBJ1-5,NA,TRBD1,TRBV27,CASARDRDQPQHF,TGTGCCAGCGCCCGAGACAGGGATCAGCCCCAGCATTTT
TRBJ1-6,NA,NA,TRBV5-1,CASSLEVDSYNSPLHF,TGCGCCAGCAGCTTGGAGGTGGACAGTTATAATTCACCCCTCCACTTT
TRBJ1-2,NA,NA,TRBV15,CATSIGHNYGYTF,TGTGCCACCAGCATAGGACACAACTATGGCTACACCTTC
TRBJ1-2,NA,TRBD1,TRBV24-1,CATSDSGGNYGYTF,TGTGCCACCAGTGATTCAGGGGGAAACTATGGCTACACCTTC
TRBJ2-2,NA,NA,TRBV7-9,CASRPTGDTGELFF,TGTGCCAGCAGACCCACGGGGGACACCGGGGAGCTGTTTTTT
TRBJ1-2,NA,TRBD1,TRBV29-1,CSAGERDRRNYGYTF,TGCAGCGCTGGGGAACGGGACAGGCGTAACTATGGCTACACCTTC
TRBJ1-4,NA,NA,TRBV7-2,CASSQSGLPNEKLFF,TGTGCCAGCAGCCAGTCAGGGCTTCCTAATGAAAAACTGTTTTTT
TRBJ2-3,once,NA,TRBV5-6,CASSVGGGLTDTQYF,TGTGCCAGCAGCGTGGGAGGGGGCCTCACAGATACGCAGTATTTT
TRBJ1-1,NA,TRBD1,TRBV5-1,CASSPDRTNTEAFF,TGCGCCAGCAGCCCGGACAGGACGAACACTGAAGCTTTCTTT
TRBJ1-4,NA,NA,TRBV5-1,CASSLHSNEKLFF,TGCGCCAGCAGCTTGCACAGTAATGAAAAACTGTTTTTT
TRBJ2-7,NA,TRBD1,TRBV5-1,CASSTVGTGAYEQYF,TGCGCCAGCAGCACCGTAGGGACAGGAGCTTACGAGCAGTACTTC
TRBJ1-4,NA,TRBD1,TRBV6-2/TRBV6-3,CASSWDRGTNEKLFF,TGTGCCAGCAGCTGGGACAGGGGAACTAATGAAAAACTGTTTTTT
TRBJ1-1,NA,NA,TRBV5-4,CASSLANPNTEAFF,TGTGCCAGCAGCTTAGCCAATCCGAACACTGAAGCTTTCTTT
TRBJ2-7,NA,NA,TRBV3-1/TRBV3-2,CASSHGYEQYF,TGTGCCAGCAGCCACGGATACGAGCAGTACTTC
TRBJ2-3,NA,TRBD1,TRBV3-1/TRBV3-2,CASSQDRGPLADTQYF,TGTGCCAGCAGCCAAGATAGGGGGCCGCTGGCAGATACGCAGTATTTT
TRBJ2-3,NA,NA,TRBV9,CASSVLDGPGDTQYF,TGTGCCAGCAGCGTTCTAGATGGTCCGGGAGATACGCAGTATTTT
TRBJ1-1,NA,NA,TRBV7-2,CASSLVGQKFRTEAFF,TGTGCCAGCAGCTTAGTCGGACAGAAGTTTCGGACTGAAGCTTTCTTT
TRBJ2-7,NA,NA,TRBV20-1,CSASDGTYEQYF,TGCAGTGCTAGTGACGGTACCTACGAGCAGTACTTC
TRBJ1-1,NA,NA,TRBV11-2,CASSRIPLVTEAFF,TGTGCCAGCAGCCGGATCCCTTTGGTCACTGAAGCTTTCTTT
TRBJ2-1,once,NA,TRBV24-1,CATRGYNEQFF,TGTGCCACTCGAGGCTACAATGAGCAGTTCTTC
TRBJ2-1,NA,NA,TRBV5-6,CASTMGQGWNEQFF,TGTGCCAGCACTATGGGGCAGGGCTGGAATGAGCAGTTCTTC
TRBJ2-7,NA,NA,TRBV24-1,CATSDFSRFDPYEQYF,TGTGCCACCAGTGACTTCTCACGGTTCGACCCCTACGAGCAGTACTTC
TRBJ1-6,NA,NA,TRBV5-1,CASSFSVNSRDSPLHF,TGCGCCAGCAGCTTCTCAGTGAATTCAAGGGATTCACCCCTCCACTTT
TRBJ2-1,NA,NA,TRBV19,CASSADGDEQFF,TGTGCCAGTAGTGCGGACGGGGATGAGCAGTTCTTC
TRBJ1-6,NA,NA,TRBV13,CASSFLQNSPLHF,TGTGCCAGCAGCTTCCTACAGAATTCACCCCTCCACTTT
TRBJ2-4,NA,NA,TRBV21-1,CASSYRDSANIQYF,TGTGCCAGCAGCTACCGGGACAGCGCAAACATTCAGTACTTC
TRBJ2-7,NA,NA,TRBV6-5,CASSYSRASSYEQYF,TGTGCCAGCAGTTACTCAAGGGCCAGCTCCTACGAGCAGTACTTC
TRBJ1-3,once,NA,TRBV5-4,CASSFKGRTVPSGNTIYF,TGTGCCAGCAGCTTTAAAGGACGCACAGTCCCCTCTGGAAACACCATATATTTT
TRBJ2-7,NA,TRBD1,TRBV9,CASSGGDRGSTKQYF,TGTGCCAGCAGCGGAGGGGACAGAGGGTCTACGAAGCAGTACTTC
TRBJ2-3,NA,TRBD2,TRBV20-1,CSASGGGTQYF,TGCAGTGCCAGTGGGGGGGGTACGCAGTATTTT
TRBJ1-1,NA,NA,TRBV19,CASSAYRYTEAFF,TGTGCCAGTAGTGCCTACAGATACACTGAAGCTTTCTTT
TRBJ2-7,NA,TRBD2,TRBV6-5,CASSYSASGTYEQYF,TGTGCCAGCAGTTACTCGGCTAGCGGGACCTACGAGCAGTACTTC
TRBJ2-7,NA,NA,TRBV7-9,CASSLDGAETTQYF,TGTGCCAGCAGCTTAGACGGGGCGGAGACTACGCAGTACTTC
TRBJ1-2,NA,NA,TRBV19,CASSLARHYGYTF,TGTGCCAGTAGTCTTGCCCGCCACTATGGCTACACCTTC